This T cell receptor (beta chain) emerged from a study of lymphopenia after photon versus proton radiotherapy. General study points: Photon-treated patients lost naive T cells and TCR diversity; proton-treated stayed stable. Oligoclonal CD8+ Temra expansion after nadir drove photon patients' diversity drop. Only patients who died were analyzed for survival; proton advantage is unproven.

About this clone: Its antigen is still unknown.

Sequenced by immunoSEQ multiplex PCR; TCRdb stores in-frame clones only, minus some. The profile shows around 18,000 clones, about 79% of them singletons. The sequencing here drew on peripheral blood, taken from a patient treated with proton-based radiotherapy. The TCR originated in a man aged 70 or older with pancreatic cancer.

The CDR3 bases are TGTGCCAGCTCACCCACGGGACCTCGTAAAGTCTCAGCTTTCTTT. Translated: CASSPTGPRKVSAFF. The V call is TRBV18, the J call TRBJ1-1; possibly TRBD1 for D (5 bases). CDR1 and CDR2 (germline): KGHSH, LQKENI. V was shortened by 3 bases and J by 10 bases, with 21 bases between the two germline ends. CDR3 length equals 15 residues.